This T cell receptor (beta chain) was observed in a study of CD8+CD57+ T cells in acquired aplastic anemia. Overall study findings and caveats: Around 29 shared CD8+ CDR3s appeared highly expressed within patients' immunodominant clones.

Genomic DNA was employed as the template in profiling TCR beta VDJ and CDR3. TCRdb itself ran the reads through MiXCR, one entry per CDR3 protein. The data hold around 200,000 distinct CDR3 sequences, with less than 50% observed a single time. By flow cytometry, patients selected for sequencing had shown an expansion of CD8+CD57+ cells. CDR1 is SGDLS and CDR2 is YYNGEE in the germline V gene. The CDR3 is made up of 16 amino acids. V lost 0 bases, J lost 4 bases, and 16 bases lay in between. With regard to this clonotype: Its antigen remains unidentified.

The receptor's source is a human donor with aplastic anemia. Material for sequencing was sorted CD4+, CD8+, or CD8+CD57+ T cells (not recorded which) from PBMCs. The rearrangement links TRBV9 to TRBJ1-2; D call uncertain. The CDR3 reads CASSVGGRQTSYGYTF. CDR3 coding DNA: TGTGCCAGCAGCGTAGGCGGGCGGCAAACTAGCTATGGCTACACCTTC.